The present T cell receptor (beta chain) was sequenced within a study of shared clonotypes between healthy human individuals. As handled by the study authors: Filtering differed, since immunoSEQ gave only junction sequences and no quality scores. TCRdb's table, derived via immunoSEQ multiplex PCR, lists solely in-frame clones and lacks some. V, J and clone size were drawn from that table, and D and trimming were deduced from the DNA. The table includes roughly 720,000 clones, around 91% detected once. Combination of CD45RO+ cells with CCR7-negative CD45RA+ TemRA cells was used for CD8 memory. A remark on this clone: Its antigen is not known.

The study, taken as a whole, reports: The naive CD4 repertoires of several donors were compared, and roughly 5.1% of clonotypes were shared.

V gave up 5 bases and J gave up 7 bases; unmatched junction bases: 6. The germline CDR1 and CDR2 sequences are SSHAT and FNYEAQ (reference sequence). The CDR3 contains 13 residues. The source material was memory CD8+ T cells from PBMCs. The subset was: CD45RO+ cells pooled with CCR7-negative TemRA cells. The V gene is TRBV7-7, the J gene TRBJ2-3; 7 nucleotides agree with TRBD2. This TCR derives from a man aged 18 to 35 in good health. Some clones in this sample may be carry-over from other donors' samples. CDR3 DNA sequence: TGTGCCAGCAGCCCTAGCGGTCCAAATACGCAGTATTTT. Amino acids: CASSPSGPNTQYF.